Presented here are 30 T cell receptor beta chains from one specimen sequenced in a study of OX40 agonist ivuxolimab in advanced cancers. Profiling relied on immunoSEQ multiplex PCR, and the TCRdb table lists in-frame clones only, not all of them. The table includes more than 50,000 clones, approximately 89% detected once. Specimen: CD4+ or CD8+ T cells sorted from blood, collected in a trial of the OX40 agonist ivuxolimab. The receptors were gathered from an adult with an advanced solid tumor such as melanoma, head and neck, liver or kidney cancer.

The chain is built from TRBV7-3 and TRBJ2-2; D is uncertain. The germline V gene encodes CDR1 SGHTA and CDR2 FQGTGA. This CDR3 has 13 amino acids. With 2 bases removed from V and 7 bases from J, the gap between germline ends came to 8 bases. In nucleotides, the CDR3 is TGTGCCAGCAGCTTAGGGTTGGGCGGGGAGCTGTTTTTT. Amino acids: CASSLGLGGELFF.

The CDR3 is CASSRRQTRNDGYTF. For the CDR3, the DNA is TGTGCCAGCAGCCGCCGACAAACTAGAAATGATGGCTACACCTTC. The gene calls are TRBV7-2 and TRBJ1-2; D is ambiguous. V was cut by 5 bases and J by 6 bases, with 19 bases left in between. Germline V gene lookup returns CDR1 SGHTA and CDR2 FQGNSA. The CDR3 runs to 15 residues.

The chain recombines TRBV30 with TRBJ2-3; TRBD2 matches at 8 bases. V was pared by 4 bases and J by 5 bases, with 8 bases of the junction left unmatched. The germline gives CDR1 GTSNPN, CDR2 SVGIG (reference sequence). The CDR3 has 14 residues. DNA of the CDR3: TGTGCCTGGAAAAAAGCGGGAGTGAAAGATACGCAGTATTTT. This gives the protein CAWKKAGVKDTQYF.

The chain joins TRBV27 to TRBJ1-4; D unresolved. Germline lookup yields CDR1 MNHEY and CDR2 SMNVEV (reference sequence). The CDR3 has 15 amino acids. V was clipped by 5 bases and J by 7 bases, with 17 bases between them. The CDR3 bases are TGTGCCAGCAGTCCTTTGGGCGTAAGGAGTGAAAAACTGTTTTTT. Translated: CASSPLGVRSEKLFF.

The chain has TRBV21-1 and TRBJ2-1; the table's D call TRBD1 went unverified against the DNA. TRBV21-1 is recorded as a pseudogene. There are 17 residues in the CDR3. The CDR3 spells CAILPRRTGKCGNEQFF. For the CDR3, the DNA is TGTGCCATCTTACCCCGGCGGACAGGGAAGTGTGGTAATGAGCAGTTCTTC.

The chain uses TRBV14 and TRBJ1-4, with D perhaps TRBD1 (5 bases). This CDR3 contains 14 residues. Germline V lookup: CDR1 SGHDN, CDR2 FVKESK. Trimming cost V 0 bases and J 5 bases, with 7 bases left between them. This chain's CDR3 is CASSQDWGNEKLFF. The CDR3 DNA reads TGTGCCAGCAGCCAAGATTGGGGGAATGAAAAACTGTTTTTT.

The rearrangement links TRBV6-6 to TRBJ2-2; D uncertain. The CDR3 totals 12 residues. Germline V lookup: CDR1 MNHNY, CDR2 SVGAGI (reference sequence). Trimming stripped 2 bases from V and 4 bases from J, with 2 bases between. DNA of the CDR3: TGTGCCAGCAGTTACCTCACCGGGGAGCTGTTTTTT. This gives the protein CASSYLTGELFF.

V usage is TRBV6-1 and J usage is TRBJ2-1; D remains ambiguous. Germline V gene sequence: CDR1 MNHNS, CDR2 SASEGT. CDR3 length equals 12 residues. V dropped 2 bases and J dropped 8 bases, with 7 bases sitting between them. CDR3 bases: TGTGCCAGCAGTGAATCGGGCGATGAGCAGTTCTTC. This translates into CASSESGDEQFF.

CDR3 sequence (DNA): TGTGCCAGCAGCTTAGTCTTGGGGGGCGAGCAGTACTTC. Translating it yields CASSLVLGGEQYF. The chain employs TRBV7-2 and TRBJ2-7; maybe TRBD2 (6 bases). CDR1 is SGHTA, CDR2 FQGNSA, per germline. This CDR3 is built from 13 residues. Trimming cost V 1 base and J 6 bases, with 10 bases left between them.

The chain couples TRBV27 to TRBJ1-6; D may be TRBD1 (6 bases). The CDR3 consists of 17 residues. Trimming cost V 5 bases and J 1 base, with 15 bases left between them. Germline lookup yields CDR1 MNHEY and CDR2 SMNVEV (reference sequence). In nucleotides, the CDR3 is TGTGCCAGCAGTGGGCCCCGAGGGGGGTCCTATAATTCACCCCTCCACTTT. Translating gives CASSGPRGGSYNSPLHF.

On this clone itself: Germline and junction disagree at one end, which may indicate a read error. The chain couples TRBV7-7 to TRBJ2-2; 9 nucleotides match TRBD2. The CDR3 spans 17 residues. Germline CDR1 reads SSHAT; CDR2 reads FNYEAQ (reference sequence). The CDR3 DNA reads as TGTGCTAGCAGCTTAGTCCCACTAGCGGGTAACACCGGGGAGCTGTTTTTT. Encoded protein: CASSLVPLAGNTGELFF.

The chain employs TRBV9 and TRBJ1-3, with unresolved D. Trimming took 3 bases from V and 4 from J, leaving 8 bases between them. The CDR3 is 13 residues long. CDR1 is SGDLS, CDR2 YYNGEE, per germline. CDR3 amino acids: CASSAGRGNTIYF. The CDR3 coding sequence is TGTGCCAGCAGCGCCGGCCGGGGAAACACCATATATTTT.

This clone was seen a handful of times. The J gene is TRBJ1-5, the V gene TRBV11-3; unclear D gene. Germline V gives CDR1 SGHNT, CDR2 YENEEA. V dropped 4 bases and J dropped 4 bases, with 8 bases sitting between them. The CDR3 spans 13 residues. The CDR3 protein is CASSSDLNQPQHF. CDR3 sequence (DNA): TGTGCCAGCAGCTCCGACTTGAATCAGCCCCAGCATTTT.

This clone occurred once. J is TRBJ2-5 and V is TRBV5-4; TRBD2 agrees at 15 bases. The germline V gene encodes CDR1 SGHNT and CDR2 YYREEE (reference sequence). With V trimmed by 4 bases and J by 4 bases, 5 bases remained unmatched. This CDR3 is built from 16 residues. In DNA, the CDR3 is TGTGCCAGCAGCAGTGGGACTAGCGGGAGGCCAGAGACCCAGTACTTC. This translates into CASSSGTSGRPETQYF. Using reference TRBV5-4 and TRBJ2-5 for the parts outside the CDR3, the full variable domain is ETGVTQSPTHLIKTRGQQVTLRCSSQSGHNTVSWYQQALGQGPQFIFQYYREEENGRGNFPPRFSGLQFPNYSSELNVNALELDDSALYLCASSSGTSGRPETQYFGPGTRLLVL.

The chain is built from TRBV6-6 and TRBJ1-2; tentatively, D is TRBD1 (6 bases). The CDR3 covers 15 residues. V lost 2 bases to trimming and J lost 4 bases, with 14 bases between them. CDR1 and CDR2 (germline): MNHNY, SVGAGI (reference sequence). This CDR3 is CASSYTRAGAYGYTF. The DNA for the CDR3 is TGTGCCAGCAGTTACACCCGAGCGGGGGCCTATGGCTACACCTTC.

V and J are TRBV27 and TRBJ1-1; possibly TRBD1 for D (5 bases). The CDR3 is 13 amino acids. Germline assignment: CDR1 MNHEY and CDR2 SMNVEV (reference sequence). V lost 8 bases and J lost 1, with 11 bases in between. CDR3 amino acids: CASGYRRNTEAFF. In DNA form, the CDR3 reads TGTGCCAGCGGTTACAGGAGGAACACTGAAGCTTTCTTT.

The J gene is TRBJ2-3, the V gene TRBV7-9, with 7 bases lining up with TRBD2. The CDR3 runs 15 residues. Germline V CDR1 and CDR2: SEHNR, FQNEAQ (reference sequence). V lost 8 bases, J lost 2 bases, and 10 bases stayed unmatched. The CDR3 region is CASLSWGGPTDTQYF. DNA for the CDR3: TGTGCCAGCCTCTCTTGGGGGGGTCCCACAGATACGCAGTATTTT.

This clone was recorded only once. The V call is TRBV21-1, the J call TRBJ2-6; the table assigns TRBD2, which was not confirmed against the DNA. TRBV21-1 represents a pseudogene. This CDR3 is 18 amino acids long. Here the CDR3 reads CASSKAGGQNSGANVLTF. In nucleotides, the CDR3 is TGTGCCAGCAGCAAAGCCGGGGGGCAGAACTCTGGGGCCAACGTCCTGACTTTC.

This clone was seen once. This chain connects TRBV19 to TRBJ1-1; 7 bases align to TRBD1. The length of the CDR3 is 15 residues. With 7 bases clipped from V and 4 bases from J, the junction kept 12 bases outside the gene matches. Germline V gene data show CDR1 as LNHDA and CDR2 as SQIVND (reference sequence). CDR3: CASTLGNRGSTEAFF. The CDR3 nucleotides read TGTGCCAGTACCCTAGGGAACAGGGGAAGCACTGAAGCTTTCTTT.

This chain joins TRBV18 and TRBJ2-2; the match to TRBD1 covers 8 bases. With 3 bases clipped from V and 4 bases from J, the junction kept 1 base outside the gene matches. The CDR3 totals 14 residues. Germline V lookup: CDR1 KGHSH, CDR2 LQKENI. DNA for the CDR3: TGTGCCAGCTCACCGACAGGGGTCACCGGGGAGCTGTTTTTT. This translates into CASSPTGVTGELFF.

The rearrangement links TRBV7-2 to TRBJ1-3; 10 bases match TRBD1. Germline CDR1 and CDR2: SGHTA and FQGNSA. V gave up 5 bases and J gave up 3 bases; unmatched junction bases: 7. The CDR3 has 16 residues. This CDR3 is CASSPRQGADGNTIYF. CDR3 DNA: TGTGCCAGCAGCCCCAGACAGGGGGCTGATGGAAACACCATATATTTT.

The chain recombines TRBV6-6 with TRBJ1-1; the D is unclear. Per germline, CDR1 MNHNY and CDR2 SVGAGI (reference sequence). Trimming stripped 3 bases from V and 1 base from J, with 9 bases between. The CDR3 has 14 residues. In nucleotides, the CDR3 is TGTGCCAGCAGTTATGAGGCAGGGAACACTGAAGCTTTCTTT. Residues: CASSYEAGNTEAFF.

J is TRBJ2-3 and V is TRBV19; D is unclear. Trimming stripped 6 bases from V and 1 base from J, with 11 bases between. This CDR3 contains 14 residues. The germline CDR1 and CDR2 sequences are LNHDA and SQIVND (reference sequence). The CDR3 sequence is CASSPVTGTDTQYF. CDR3 sequence (DNA): TGTGCCAGTAGCCCTGTAACGGGCACAGATACGCAGTATTTT. Based on the CDR3 plus reference TRBV19 and TRBJ2-3, the full variable domain is DGGITQSPKYLFRKEGQNVTLSCEQNLNHDAMYWYRQDPGQGLRLIYYSQIVNDFQKGDIAEGYSVSREKKESFPLTVTSAQKNPTAFYLCASSPVTGTDTQYFGPGTRLTVL.

V is TRBV6-5 and J is TRBJ1-6; D not certain. The germline V and J ends were trimmed by 6 bases and 9 bases, with 12 bases remaining between them. The germline V gene has CDR1 MNHEY and CDR2 SVGAGI. The CDR3 loop spans 13 amino acids. The CDR3 protein is CASRMDVGSPLHF. The CDR3 nucleotides read TGTGCCAGCAGGATGGACGTAGGTTCACCCCTCCACTTT.

The chain has TRBV15 and TRBJ2-7; 7 bases agree with TRBD1. The CDR3 has 13 residues. In germline, CDR1 is LNHNV, CDR2 YYDKDF (reference sequence). The V and J ends lost 3 bases and 3 bases, in that order; junction bases with no gene match: 2. CDR3 bases: TGTGCCACCAGCAGGGGACAGAACTACGAGCAGTACTTC. Encoded protein: CATSRGQNYEQYF.

The V call is TRBV5-8, the J call TRBJ2-5, with TRBD1 matching 9 bases. J lost 5 bases, V lost 4 bases, and 9 bases had no gene match. The CDR3 length is 15 residues. Germline V CDR1 and CDR2: SGHTS, YDEGEE. The CDR3 here is CASSLGTGWLETQYF. In nucleotides, the CDR3 is TGTGCCAGCAGCCTTGGGACAGGGTGGTTGGAGACCCAGTACTTC. The entire variable domain, with the rest obtained from reference TRBV5-8 and TRBJ2-5, is as follows: EAGVTQSPTHLIKTRGQQATLRCSPISGHTSVYWYQQALGLGLQFLLWYDEGEERNRGNFPPRFSGRQFPNYSSELNVNALELEDSALYLCASSLGTGWLETQYFGPGTRLLVL.

The DNA of the CDR3 is TGTGCCAGCTCCTCCCGGGCTAGCGGGAGGGTGGTAGGGGGCAATGAGCAGTTCTTC. Protein: CASSSRASGRVVGGNEQFF. The J gene is TRBJ2-1, the V gene TRBV5-4; 12 bases map to TRBD2. Germline V gene sequence: CDR1 SGHNT, CDR2 YYREEE (reference sequence). The V segment lost 7 bases and the J segment 6 bases; nucleotides outside the gene matches: 20. The CDR3 runs to 19 residues.

The V and J genes are TRBV28 and TRBJ1-1; the match to TRBD1 covers 9 bases. CDR3 size: 15 residues. The V gene's germline CDR1 is MDHEN and CDR2 SYDVKM. J gave up 0 bases and V 6 bases, and 5 bases lay outside the gene matches. This CDR3 reads CASRTTGGLNTEAFF. The CDR3 DNA is TGTGCCAGCAGAACCACAGGGGGCTTGAACACTGAAGCTTTCTTT.

The chain employs TRBV4-2 and TRBJ2-1; tentatively, D is TRBD1 (6 bases). CDR3 length: 15 residues. V dropped 4 bases and J dropped 2 bases, with 12 bases sitting between them. In germline, CDR1 is LGHNA, CDR2 YNFKEQ. The CDR3 spells CASSLIGGTYNEQFF. The CDR3 DNA follows: TGTGCCAGCAGCCTTATAGGGGGAACCTACAATGAGCAGTTCTTC.

The chain recombines TRBV11-3 with TRBJ2-1; 9 bases are a match to TRBD1. The CDR3 runs 15 residues. Losses at the gene ends were 1 base for V and 7 bases for J; bases not matched to a gene: 5. The germline V gene has CDR1 SGHNT and CDR2 YENEEA. The CDR3 spells CASSLGPTGGNEQFF. CDR3 bases: TGTGCCAGCAGCTTAGGACCGACAGGGGGGAATGAGCAGTTCTTC.